The 9 T cell receptor beta chains listed next were all sequenced from one sample in a study of spatial heterogeneity in lung cancer. Study findings and constraints: Expanded alpha and beta TCR counts within tumors tracked tumor mutation counts.

No antigen has been assigned to these receptors. TCRdb reanalysed the 5' RACE reads using MiXCR and keeps one entry per CDR3 protein. Of about 9,500 distinct CDR3 sequences in the sample, roughly an eighth are singletons; the top ten hold about 13%. Time point in this sample: sample taken at primary tumor resection. Sample: lung tumor tissue, taken at surgery. These receptors all stem from a male donor with early-stage non-small cell lung cancer.

This clonotype was detected ten times or more. The chain has TRBV6-5 and TRBJ2-1; no reliable D call. V was clipped by 1 base and J by 9 bases, with 13 bases between them. Looked up from germline, CDR1 is MNHEY and CDR2 is SVGAGI. This CDR3 comprises 14 residues. CDR3 in amino acids: CASSYLSSRGEQFF. In DNA form, the CDR3 reads TGTGCCAGCAGTTACTTATCATCCCGTGGTGAGCAGTTCTTC.

This clonotype showed up just a few times. The V and J genes are TRBV4-3 and TRBJ1-2; D gene uncertain. In germline, CDR1 is LGHNA, CDR2 YSLEER. Trimming left V 1 base short and J 6 bases short, with 15 bases between. The CDR3 is made up of 15 amino acids. The CDR3 nucleotides are TGCGCCAGCAGCCAAGGATTGGGGAGCGGGCATGGCTACACCTTC. Amino acid sequence: CASSQGLGSGHGYTF.

The rearrangement joins TRBV6-2 or TRBV6-3 to TRBJ1-5; 7 bases align to TRBD1. The CDR3 consists of 13 residues. The trim removed 2 bases at V and 11 bases at J, leaving 6 bases unmatched. Germline CDR1 and CDR2: MNHEY and SVGEGT. The CDR3 DNA follows: TGTGCCAGCAGTTACGGCTGGGACAGCACCCAGCATTTT. Protein: CASSYGWDSTQHF.

In this sample, this clonotype turned up many times. V and J are TRBV3-1 and TRBJ2-7; D might be TRBD1 (6 bases). The ends were cut back, 0 bases at V and 7 bases at J, with 16 bases in the middle. The CDR3 runs to 15 residues. Germline CDR1 is LGHDT and CDR2 is YNNKEL (reference sequence). Here the CDR3 DNA reads TGTGCCAGCAGCCAAGACCAGGGGAATACGAGGGAGCAGTACTTC. Translating it yields CASSQDQGNTREQYF.

This clonotype occurred many times. V is TRBV29-1 and J is TRBJ2-3; 7 nucleotides line up with TRBD1. The CDR3 has 14 amino acids. Germline V gene lookup returns CDR1 SQVTM and CDR2 ANQGSEA. V gave up 4 bases and J gave up 2 bases; unmatched junction bases: 6. CDR3 bases: TGCAGCGTTGGGACAGGTTCAACCACAGATACGCAGTATTTT. This gives the protein CSVGTGSTTDTQYF.

The chain joins TRBV12-3 or TRBV12-4 to TRBJ1-1; the match to TRBD1 covers 7 bases. The CDR3 contains 13 residues. V shed 5 bases and J 6 bases; nucleotides not matched to a gene: 6. The CDR3 region is CASSTNRGAEAFF. DNA for the CDR3: TGTGCCAGCAGTACCAACAGGGGTGCTGAAGCTTTCTTT.

This clonotype was detected ten times or more. The chain has TRBV12-3 or TRBV12-4 and TRBJ2-3, with D hard to call. The CDR3 is 14 amino acids. Trimming took 6 bases from V and 1 from J, leaving 11 bases between them. This CDR3 reads CASSPSAGTDTQYF. The CDR3 nucleotides are TGTGCCAGCAGCCCGTCCGCTGGCACAGATACGCAGTATTTT.

This clonotype was observed at least ten times. V is TRBV5-1 and J is TRBJ1-1; TRBD1 aligns across 7 bases. V shed 2 bases, J shed 10 bases, and the junction held 8 bases outside the gene matches. The V gene's germline CDR1 is SGHRS and CDR2 YFSETQ. The CDR3 sequence is 13 residues long. The CDR3 DNA reads TGCGCCAGCAGCTTTGACTCGACAGGGCGAGCTTTCTTT. Amino acid sequence: CASSFDSTGRAFF.

This sequence joins TRBV20-1 and TRBJ2-3; tentative D call: TRBD2 (6 bases). V was trimmed by 5 bases and J by 7 bases, leaving 13 bases between them. Germline CDR1 DFQATT, CDR2 SNEGSKA (reference sequence). The CDR3 has 12 amino acids. The CDR3 sequence: CSAERDSNTQYF. For the CDR3, the DNA is TGCAGTGCTGAACGGGACTCCAATACGCAGTATTTT.